This T cell receptor beta chain was obtained from a study of cytotoxic CD8 clonotypes in ibrutinib-treated CLL (TCRdb year 2021). About the investigation overall: The cohort had about a dozen relapsed/refractory and 15 treatment-naive patients; 17 to 18 were IGHV unmutated. Cryopreserved peripheral blood mononuclear cells were obtained before treatment, at response, and at either sustained remission or disease progression. All remission and progressive disease samples were collected while patients were still receiving ibrutinib. Samples averaged around 280,000 productive templates and tens of thousands of productive rearrangements. Partial responses were observed in around 25 patients and complete responses in 2; after a median follow-up of 68 months, remission was maintained in approximately 14 patients and progression was observed in some twelve. Longitudinal samples were available for about 30% of the roughly 86 trial participants. Samples at response were collected after a median of roughly twelve months of treatment, with a range of about 6 to 36 months.

In the case of this clone: The antigen it recognizes is unknown. No base quality information exists; no much larger clone differs at one position. The identical CDR3 is also encoded by other nucleotide sequences in the sample.

A MiSeq instrument was used for deep resolution sequencing, which targeted depths ranging from 1 in 1 million up to 1 in 200,000 T cells, with coverage averaging 10x for each clonotype. The immunoSEQ hsTCRB Kit was used to generate the TCR beta libraries. Per the authors' processing: ImmunoSEQ Data Assistant and ImmunoSEQ Analyzer were used for data analysis, and V, D and J genes were assigned according to IMGT definitions. Clonality, which ranges from 0 to 1, was calculated by subtracting the normalized Shannon entropy of productive rearrangement frequencies from one. Only overrepresented clonotypes making up at least 0.05% of the repertoire of each patient were included in the public clonotype analysis. About a dozen age-matched healthy donor repertoires from immuneACCESS served as clonality controls. Drawn from immuneACCESS, this table holds only the in-frame rearrangements with V and J called that TCRdb kept. Clones are partly lost; checked studies trace under half to an unresolved V gene and leave the rest unexplained. D and trimming come from the DNA, and the V and J calls and clone size come from that table. This sample is represented by roughly 220,000 clones; nearly 80% of them were singletons. The ten largest clones add up to about an eighth of the sample.

What the time point label conveys for this sample: approximately eleven months on ibrutinib. For TCR beta library preparation, 2 to 2.5 micrograms of genomic DNA were isolated from cryopreserved PBMCs. High-throughput TCR beta sequencing was performed on longitudinal blood samples from CLL patients receiving ibrutinib monotherapy. The patients took part in an open-label, single-center phase 2 trial of ibrutinib monotherapy. What the work shows at the level of the full study, not this receptor alone: At ibrutinib response clonality went up, during sustained remission it held steady, and at progression it dropped back toward baseline. Baseline clonality exceeded that of age-matched healthy donors and correlated strongly with circulating CD8+ T-cell counts. Lymph node repertoires were not examined, and the timing of sampling was not matched between patients in sustained remission and those whose disease progressed. Public clonotypes were rare and either shrank or stayed stable during treatment, and the rise in clonality at ibrutinib response reflected expansion of private clonotypes.

The origin of this receptor is a human donor with chronic lymphocytic leukemia. This specimen was PBMCs, taken after 12 months of ibrutinib treatment.

Read as DNA, the sequence is TGTGCCAGCAGCTTGTTGGCCGAAGCTTTCTTT. Its translation reads: CASSLLAEAFF. The chain joins TRBV7-9 to TRBJ1-1, with the D segment identity uncertain. CDR3 length: 11 amino acids, cysteine to phenylalanine. Only CDR3 DNA remains: 33 bases, in frame from the first base. Via the germline V gene (reference sequence), CDR1 is SEHNR and CDR2 FQNEAQ. The junction carries 7 bases between V and J, which are trimmed by 3 bases and 8 bases respectively.